The present entry profiles one TCR beta chain with its context. Antigen unknown. Method: immunoSEQ multiplex PCR; TCRdb's copy keeps in-frame clones and lacks some. Here the sample spans 90,000 to 100,000 clones, 85% being singletons. This specimen comes from a study of T cell responses to AZD1222 COVID-19 vaccine. The CDR3 sequence is 14 residues long. The germline V gene encodes CDR1 KGHSH and CDR2 LQKENI. V was pared by 5 bases and J by 1 base, with 10 bases between. Study-level findings and limits: Donors were chiefly white British, with a greater number of females, and clonal diversity was perhaps underestimated. With two AZD1222 doses given, Spike-specific TCR breadth and depth both rose. Across the whole spike, CD4 TCRs peaked at regions 160-218 and 743-854. Repertoire samples came only from after the peak T cell response.

The clonotype comes from an adult who received the AZD1222 COVID-19 vaccine. This material consisted of peripheral blood, taken 28 days after the second AZD1222 dose. The V call is TRBV18, the J call TRBJ2-3; TRBD2 might be the D (6 bases). CDR3 nucleotide sequence: TGTGCCAGCTCAGCCGGGACTGGCACAGATACGCAGTATTTT. Translation gives CASSAGTGTDTQYF.